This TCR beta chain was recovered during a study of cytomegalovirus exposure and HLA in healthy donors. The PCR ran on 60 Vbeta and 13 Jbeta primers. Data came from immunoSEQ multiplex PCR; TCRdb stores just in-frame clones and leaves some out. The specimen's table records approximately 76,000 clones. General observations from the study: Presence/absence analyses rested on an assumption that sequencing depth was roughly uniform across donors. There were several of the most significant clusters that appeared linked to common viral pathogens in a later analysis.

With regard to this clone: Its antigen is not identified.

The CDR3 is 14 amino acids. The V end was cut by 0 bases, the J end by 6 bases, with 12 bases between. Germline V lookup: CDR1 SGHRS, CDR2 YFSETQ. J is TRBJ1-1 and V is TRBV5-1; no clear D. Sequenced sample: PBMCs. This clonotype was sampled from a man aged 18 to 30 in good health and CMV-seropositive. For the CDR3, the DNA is TGCGCCAGCAGCTTGGCGGCGGGGTCTGCTGAAGCTTTCTTT. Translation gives CASSLAAGSAEAFF.